The subject of this entry is one TCR beta chain. No antigen is known for it. Sequence at one end of the junction differs from germline and may be a read error. Stable Graves' hyperthyroidism was defined as the absence of progression to ophthalmopathy over 18 months of follow-up. The hyperthyroidism patients were between 18 and 65 years old and newly diagnosed, with a disease duration of less than 2 months. The study excluded patients with uncontrolled infections, other autoimmune diseases, pregnancy or lactation. Diagnoses were established on the basis of clinical symptoms, serum thyroxine and TRAb, thyroid ultrasound, and orbital computed tomography. Trizol reagent was used to extract total RNA, and RNA quality was then checked on an Agilent 2100 Bioanalyzer. The germline V gene sets CDR1 to ENHRY and CDR2 to SYGVKD. Measured from the cysteine to the phenylalanine, the CDR3 is 15 residues long. The retained sequence is limited to the CDR3, 45 bases, with the frame set at the first base.

The TCR beta CDR3 regions were amplified from RNA transcripts. The TCR CDR3 was subjected to a first round of RT-PCR using the HTBI primer set and the Qiagen OneStep RT-PCR kit. Libraries were constructed in a second round of multiplex PCR, after which size selection and purification were performed. Libraries were sequenced paired-end with 100 bp reads on an Illumina HiSeq2000. On the study's bioinformatics: SOAPnuke was used to process the raw data, with reads discarded if the reads contained adapters or uncalled bases, had a mean Phred below 15, or lacked an exact constant-primer or identifier match. High-quality paired reads were merged with COPE v1.2.5, and unique nucleotide sequences were defined as clonotypes. MiTCR v1.1 was used to align clonotypes to the IMGT TRBV, TRBD and TRBJ reference segments. Only V-J combinations with frequency above 0.0001, covering approximately 99% of repertoires, were analysed. A TCS score was defined as the ratio of F50 (clonal expansion) to E x V (chaos), with BLOSUM62-based TCRdist applied between CDR3 peptides within each V-J. Welch's t-statistics and random forest reduced around 510 V-J features to 10 to 15, which were used in a naive Bayes classifier (R e1071). Using fastp trimming at Q25 and MiXCR clonotype assembly, TCRdb reanalyzed the public sequencing data and kept in-frame beta chains. Merged by CDR3 protein, the rows form single entries marked with the most common genes and DNA. TCRdb, not the original authors, processed these V and J calls. The sample table shows just over 550,000 distinct CDR3 sequences, and more than 45% are seen once. In total, the top ten clones hold nearly 8.5% of the sample.

This sample is part of a study of T cells in Graves' hyperthyroidism and ophthalmopathy (dated by TCRdb to between 2017 and 2020). With regard to the full study: To identify TCR V-J signatures that set the groups apart, the researchers used a discovery cohort of more than 95 patients, made up of around 40 with Graves' ophthalmopathy and about 55 with stable Graves' hyperthyroidism. Thyroid tissue and blood T-cell repertoires from about six Graves' hyperthyroidism patients were also compared in the study. According to the paper, TCR Vbeta CDR3 sequencing was carried out on over 130 peripheral blood samples, which came from approximately 41 ophthalmopathy, under 80 hyperthyroidism and approximately 17 progressor patients. After blood sampling, hyperthyroidism patients were treated with methimazole at a starting dose of 30 mg daily, and ophthalmopathy patients were treated with high-dose intravenous methylprednisolone. The 85 to 100 discovery patients were randomly split 7:3 into training and test sets. Prospective prediction of ophthalmopathy was tested in an independent validation cohort consisting of some 20 hyperthyroidism patients and about 17 patients who later progressed to ophthalmopathy. Overall results and qualifications from the work: Most expanded thyroid clonotypes (frequency above 0.001) were also detected in blood, a finding suggesting that blood repertoires may reflect thyroid immune responses. Sample size was not statistically predetermined, and blinding of investigators to group allocation was not performed. A 13 V-J signature model separated ophthalmopathy from stable hyperthyroidism, with 87.88% sensitivity and roughly 82% specificity in cross-validation and 80%/75% in testing. In validation, the model predicted progression to ophthalmopathy a median of 6.5 months before onset, with about 67% sensitivity and around 76% specificity.

The chain was built from TRBV10-3 and TRBJ1-4, with no confidently assigned D gene. This TCR came from a woman in her late teens or twenties with Graves' hyperthyroidism. Donor details come from another sample of the same person, matched by shared clones. The sample consisted of peripheral blood or thyroid tissue (not recorded which). The CDR3 region: CASSSLTPSNEKLFF. The DNA sequence is TGTGCCAGCAGTTCCCTGACCCCATCTAATGAAAAACTGTTTTTT.